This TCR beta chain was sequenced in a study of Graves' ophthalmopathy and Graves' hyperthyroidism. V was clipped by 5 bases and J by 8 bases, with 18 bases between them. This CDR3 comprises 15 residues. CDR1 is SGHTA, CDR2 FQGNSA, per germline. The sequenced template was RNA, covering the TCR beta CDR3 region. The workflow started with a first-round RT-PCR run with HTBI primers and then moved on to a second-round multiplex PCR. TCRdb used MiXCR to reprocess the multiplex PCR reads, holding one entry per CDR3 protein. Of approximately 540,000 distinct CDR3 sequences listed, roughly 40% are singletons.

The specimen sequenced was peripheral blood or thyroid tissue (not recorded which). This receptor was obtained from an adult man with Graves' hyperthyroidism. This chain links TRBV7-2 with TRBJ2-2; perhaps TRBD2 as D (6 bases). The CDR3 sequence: CASSPGVQGSGELFF. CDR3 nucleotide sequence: TGTGCCAGCAGCCCGGGGGTCCAGGGTAGTGGGGAGCTGTTTTTT.